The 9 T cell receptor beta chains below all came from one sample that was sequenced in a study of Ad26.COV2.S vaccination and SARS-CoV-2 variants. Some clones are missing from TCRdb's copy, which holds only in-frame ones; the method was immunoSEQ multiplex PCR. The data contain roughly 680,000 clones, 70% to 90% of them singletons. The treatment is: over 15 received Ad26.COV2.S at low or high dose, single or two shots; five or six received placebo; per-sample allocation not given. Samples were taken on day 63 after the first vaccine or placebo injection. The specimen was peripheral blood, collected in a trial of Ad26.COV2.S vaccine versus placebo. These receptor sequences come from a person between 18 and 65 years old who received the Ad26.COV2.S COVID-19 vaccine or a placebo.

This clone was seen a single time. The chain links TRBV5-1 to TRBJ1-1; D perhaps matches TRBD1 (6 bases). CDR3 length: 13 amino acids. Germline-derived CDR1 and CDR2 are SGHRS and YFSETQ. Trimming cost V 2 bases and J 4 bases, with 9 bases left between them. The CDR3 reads CASSFPGATEAFF. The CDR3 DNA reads TGCGCCAGCAGCTTCCCAGGGGCCACTGAAGCTTTCTTT.

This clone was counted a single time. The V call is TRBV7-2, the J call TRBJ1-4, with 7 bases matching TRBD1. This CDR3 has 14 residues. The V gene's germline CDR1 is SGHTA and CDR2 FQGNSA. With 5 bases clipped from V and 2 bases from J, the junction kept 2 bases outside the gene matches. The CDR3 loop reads CASSTGATNEKLFF. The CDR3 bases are TGTGCCAGCAGCACAGGGGCCACTAATGAAAAACTGTTTTTT. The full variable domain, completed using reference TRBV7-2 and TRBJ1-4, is GAGVSQSPSNKVTEKGKDVELRCDPISGHTALYWYRQSLGQGLEFLIYFQGNSAPDKSGLPSDRFSAERTGGSVSTLTIQRTQQEDSAVYLCASSTGATNEKLFFGSGTQLSVL.

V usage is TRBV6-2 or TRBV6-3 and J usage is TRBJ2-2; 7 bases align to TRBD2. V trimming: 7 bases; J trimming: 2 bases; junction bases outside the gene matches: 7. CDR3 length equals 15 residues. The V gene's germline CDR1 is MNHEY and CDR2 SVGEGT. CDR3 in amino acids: CASNPRGLNTGELFF. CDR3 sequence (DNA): TGTGCCAGCAACCCACGGGGACTAAACACCGGGGAGCTGTTTTTT.

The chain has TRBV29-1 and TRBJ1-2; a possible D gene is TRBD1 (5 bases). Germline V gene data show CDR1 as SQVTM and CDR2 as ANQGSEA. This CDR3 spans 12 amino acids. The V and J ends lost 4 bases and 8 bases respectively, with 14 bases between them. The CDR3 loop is CSVVEDTGGYTF. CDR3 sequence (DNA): TGCAGCGTTGTCGAGGACACGGGGGGCTACACCTTC.

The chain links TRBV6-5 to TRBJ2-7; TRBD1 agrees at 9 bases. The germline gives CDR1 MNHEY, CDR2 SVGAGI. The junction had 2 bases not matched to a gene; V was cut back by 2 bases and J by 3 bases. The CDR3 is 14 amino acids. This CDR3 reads CASSYQGQGYEQYF. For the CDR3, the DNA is TGTGCCAGCAGTTACCAGGGACAGGGCTACGAGCAGTACTTC.

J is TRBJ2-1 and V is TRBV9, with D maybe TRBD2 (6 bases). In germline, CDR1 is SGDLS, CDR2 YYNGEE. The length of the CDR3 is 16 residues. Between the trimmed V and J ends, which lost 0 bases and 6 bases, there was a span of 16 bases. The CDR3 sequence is CASSVEGGTALNEQFF. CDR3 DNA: TGTGCCAGCAGCGTAGAAGGCGGGACCGCCCTCAATGAGCAGTTCTTC.

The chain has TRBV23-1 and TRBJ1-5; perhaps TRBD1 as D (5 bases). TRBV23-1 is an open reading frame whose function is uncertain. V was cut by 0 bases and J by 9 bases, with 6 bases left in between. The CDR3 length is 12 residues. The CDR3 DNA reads TGCGCCAGCAGTCAATCGGGGGTGCCCCAGCATTTT. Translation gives CASSQSGVPQHF.

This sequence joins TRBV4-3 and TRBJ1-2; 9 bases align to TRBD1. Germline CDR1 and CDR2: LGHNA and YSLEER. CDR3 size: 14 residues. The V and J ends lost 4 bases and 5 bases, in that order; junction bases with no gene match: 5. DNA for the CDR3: TGCGCCAGCAGCCGATCAGGACAGGGGTATGGCTACACCTTC. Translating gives CASSRSGQGYGYTF.

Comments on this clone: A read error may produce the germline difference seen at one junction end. The chain's CDR3 is CASSSLGRANIF. In DNA, the CDR3 is TGTGCCAGCAGTTCCCTGGGGAGGGCCAACATCTTC. This chain uses TRBV12-3 or TRBV12-4 with TRBJ1-2; no clear D gene. This CDR3 has 12 amino acids.